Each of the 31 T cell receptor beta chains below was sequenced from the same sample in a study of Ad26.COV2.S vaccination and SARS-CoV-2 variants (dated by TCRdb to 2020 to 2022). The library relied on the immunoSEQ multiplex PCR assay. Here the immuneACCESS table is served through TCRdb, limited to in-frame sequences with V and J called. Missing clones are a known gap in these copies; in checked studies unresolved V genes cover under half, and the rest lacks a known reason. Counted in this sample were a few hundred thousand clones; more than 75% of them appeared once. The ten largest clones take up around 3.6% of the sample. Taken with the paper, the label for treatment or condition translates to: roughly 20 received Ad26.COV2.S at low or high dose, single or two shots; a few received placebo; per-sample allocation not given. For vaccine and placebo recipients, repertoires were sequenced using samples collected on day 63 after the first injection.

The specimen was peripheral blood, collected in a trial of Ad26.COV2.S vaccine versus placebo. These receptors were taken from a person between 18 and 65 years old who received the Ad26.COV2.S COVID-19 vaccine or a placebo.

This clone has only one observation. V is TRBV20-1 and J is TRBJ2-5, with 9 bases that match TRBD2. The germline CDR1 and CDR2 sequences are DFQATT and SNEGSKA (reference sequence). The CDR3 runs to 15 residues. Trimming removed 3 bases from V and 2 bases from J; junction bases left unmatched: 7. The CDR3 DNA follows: TGCAGTGCTAGTAGGGCTAGCGGGGATCAAGAGACCCAGTACTTC. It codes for CSASRASGDQETQYF.

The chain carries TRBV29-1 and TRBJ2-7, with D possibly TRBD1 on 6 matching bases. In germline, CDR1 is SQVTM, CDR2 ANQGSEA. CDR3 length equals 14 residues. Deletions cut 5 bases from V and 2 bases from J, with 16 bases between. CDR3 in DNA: TGCAGCGTTACAGACAGGAAACGGACCTACGAGCAGTACTTC. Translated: CSVTDRKRTYEQYF.

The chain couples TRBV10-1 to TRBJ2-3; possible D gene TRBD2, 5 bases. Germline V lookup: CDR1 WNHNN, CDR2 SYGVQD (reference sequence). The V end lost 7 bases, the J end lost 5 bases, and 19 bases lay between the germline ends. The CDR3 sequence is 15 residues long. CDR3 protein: CASTELPGCGDTQYF. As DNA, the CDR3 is TGCGCCAGCACCGAGCTGCCGGGGTGTGGAGATACGCAGTATTTT.

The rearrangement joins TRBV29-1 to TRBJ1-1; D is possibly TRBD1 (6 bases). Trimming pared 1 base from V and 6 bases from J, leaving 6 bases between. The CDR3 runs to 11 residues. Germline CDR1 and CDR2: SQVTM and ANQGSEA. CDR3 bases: TGCAGCGTTGAAGGGACAGCTGAAGCTTTCTTT. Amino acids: CSVEGTAEAFF. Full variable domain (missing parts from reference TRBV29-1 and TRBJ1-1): SAVISQKPSRDICQRGTSLTIQCQVDSQVTMMFWYRQQPGQSLTLIATANQGSEATYESGFVIDKFPISRPNLTFSTLTVSNMSPEDSSIYLCSVEGTAEAFFGQGTRLTVV.

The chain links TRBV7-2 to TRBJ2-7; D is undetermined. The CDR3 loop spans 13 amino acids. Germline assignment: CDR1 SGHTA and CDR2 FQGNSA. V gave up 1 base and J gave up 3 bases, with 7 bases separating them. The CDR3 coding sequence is TGTGCCAGCAGCTTAGTCTTAGACTACGAGCAGTACTTC. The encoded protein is CASSLVLDYEQYF.

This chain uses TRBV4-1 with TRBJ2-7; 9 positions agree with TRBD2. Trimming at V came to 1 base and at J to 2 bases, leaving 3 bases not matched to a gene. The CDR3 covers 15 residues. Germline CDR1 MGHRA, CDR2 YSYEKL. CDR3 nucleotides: TGCGCCAGCAGCCAAGTAGCGGGGGCAACCTACGAGCAGTACTTC. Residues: CASSQVAGATYEQYF.

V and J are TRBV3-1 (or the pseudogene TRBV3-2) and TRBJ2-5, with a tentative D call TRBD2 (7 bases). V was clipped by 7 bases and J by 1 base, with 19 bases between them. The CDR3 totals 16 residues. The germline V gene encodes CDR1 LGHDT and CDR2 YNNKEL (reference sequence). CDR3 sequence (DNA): TGTGCCAGCACCCCGGGAGGCGGGGGCTTCCAAGAGACCCAGTACTTC. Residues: CASTPGGGGFQETQYF.

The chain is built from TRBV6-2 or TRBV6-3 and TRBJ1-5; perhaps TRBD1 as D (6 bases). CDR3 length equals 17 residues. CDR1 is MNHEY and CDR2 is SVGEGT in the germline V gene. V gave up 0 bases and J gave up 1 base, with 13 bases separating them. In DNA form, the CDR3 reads TGTGCCAGCAGTTACTCACAGGGTCAAAGGAGCAATCAGCCCCAGCATTTT. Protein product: CASSYSQGQRSNQPQHF.

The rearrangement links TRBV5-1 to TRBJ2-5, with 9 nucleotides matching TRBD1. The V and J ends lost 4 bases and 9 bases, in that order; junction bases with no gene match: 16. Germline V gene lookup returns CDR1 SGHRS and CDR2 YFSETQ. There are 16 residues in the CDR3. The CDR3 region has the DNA TGCGCCAGCAGCATAGGGCCGGGACAGGGCCAGTCGGCCCAGTACTTC. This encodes CASSIGPGQGQSAQYF.

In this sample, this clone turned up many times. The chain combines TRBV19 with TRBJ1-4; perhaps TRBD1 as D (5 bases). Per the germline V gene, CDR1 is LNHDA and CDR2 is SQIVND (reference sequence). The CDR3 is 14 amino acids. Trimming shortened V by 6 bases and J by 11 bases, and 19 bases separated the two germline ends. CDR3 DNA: TGTGCCAGTAGCTCAGACCAGGGAAGTCGGAAACTGTTTTTT. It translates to CASSSDQGSRKLFF.

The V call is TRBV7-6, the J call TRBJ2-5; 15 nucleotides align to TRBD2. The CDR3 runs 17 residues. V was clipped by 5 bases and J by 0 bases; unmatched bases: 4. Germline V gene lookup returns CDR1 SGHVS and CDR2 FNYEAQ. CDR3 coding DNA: TGTGCCAGCAGCCTAGGGACTAGCGGGGGGTACCAAGAGACCCAGTACTTC. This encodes CASSLGTSGGYQETQYF. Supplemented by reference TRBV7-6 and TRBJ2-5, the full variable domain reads GAGVSQSPRYKVTKRGQDVALRCDPISGHVSLYWYRQALGQGPEFLTYFNYEAQQDKSGLPNDRFSAERPEGSISTLTIQRTEQRDSAMYRCASSLGTSGGYQETQYFGPGTRLLVL.

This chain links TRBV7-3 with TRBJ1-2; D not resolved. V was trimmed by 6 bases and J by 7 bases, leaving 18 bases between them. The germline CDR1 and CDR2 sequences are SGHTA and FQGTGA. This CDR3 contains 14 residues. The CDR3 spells CASSQEPGNSGYTF. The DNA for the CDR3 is TGTGCCAGCAGTCAAGAACCCGGGAACAGTGGCTACACCTTC.

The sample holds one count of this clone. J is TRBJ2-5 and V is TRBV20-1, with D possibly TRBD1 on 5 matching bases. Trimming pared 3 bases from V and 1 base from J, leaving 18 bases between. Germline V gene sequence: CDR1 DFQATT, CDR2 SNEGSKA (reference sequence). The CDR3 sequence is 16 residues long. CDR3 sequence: CSASRQGRRRQETQYF. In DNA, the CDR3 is TGCAGTGCTAGTAGGCAGGGAAGACGGCGCCAAGAGACCCAGTACTTC.

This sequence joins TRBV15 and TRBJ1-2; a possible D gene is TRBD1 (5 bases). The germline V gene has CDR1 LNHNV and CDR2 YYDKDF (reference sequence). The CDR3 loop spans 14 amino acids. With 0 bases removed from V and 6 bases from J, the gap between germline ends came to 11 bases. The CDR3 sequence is CATSRDLGADGYTF. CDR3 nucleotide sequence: TGTGCCACCAGCAGAGATCTCGGGGCGGATGGCTACACCTTC.

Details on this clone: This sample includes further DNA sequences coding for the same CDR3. The CDR3 DNA reads as TGTGCCAGTAGTATAGGGGCCGGTAACTATGGCTACACCTTC. Residues: CASSIGAGNYGYTF. The V gene is TRBV19, the J gene TRBJ1-2; no definite D call. The CDR3 has 14 residues. Germline loops: CDR1 LNHDA, CDR2 SQIVND (reference sequence). Trimming stripped 1 base from V and 1 base from J, with 7 bases between.

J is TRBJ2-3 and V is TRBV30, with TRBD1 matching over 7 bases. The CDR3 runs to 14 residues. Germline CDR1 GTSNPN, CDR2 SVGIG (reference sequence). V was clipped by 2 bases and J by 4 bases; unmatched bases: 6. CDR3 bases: TGTGCCTGGAGTAAAGGGGGCTTCGCAGATACGCAGTATTTT. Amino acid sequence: CAWSKGGFADTQYF.

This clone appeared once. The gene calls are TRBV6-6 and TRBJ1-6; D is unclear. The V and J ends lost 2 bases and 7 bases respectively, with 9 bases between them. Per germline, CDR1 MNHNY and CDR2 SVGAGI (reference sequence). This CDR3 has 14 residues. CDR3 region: CASSYVDSNSPLHF. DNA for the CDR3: TGTGCCAGCAGTTACGTTGATTCAAATTCACCCCTCCACTTT.

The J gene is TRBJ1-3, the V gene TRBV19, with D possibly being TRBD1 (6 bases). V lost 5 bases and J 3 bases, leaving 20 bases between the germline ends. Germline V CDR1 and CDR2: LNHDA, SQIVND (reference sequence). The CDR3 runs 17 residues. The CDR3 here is CASSLQIQTGIGNTIYF. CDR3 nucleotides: TGTGCCAGTAGTTTACAAATACAAACAGGGATTGGAAACACCATATATTTT.

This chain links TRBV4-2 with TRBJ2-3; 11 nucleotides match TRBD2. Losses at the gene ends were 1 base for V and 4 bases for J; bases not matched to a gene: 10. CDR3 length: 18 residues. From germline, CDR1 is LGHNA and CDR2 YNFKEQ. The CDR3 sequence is CASSQGLAGISRADTQYF. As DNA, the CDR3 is TGTGCCAGCAGCCAAGGACTAGCGGGAATCTCCCGGGCAGATACGCAGTATTTT.

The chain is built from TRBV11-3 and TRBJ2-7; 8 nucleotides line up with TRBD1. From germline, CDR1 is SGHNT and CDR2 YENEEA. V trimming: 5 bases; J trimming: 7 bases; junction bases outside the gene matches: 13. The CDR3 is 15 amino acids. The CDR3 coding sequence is TGTGCCAGCAGCCCAGGCAGGGGGCCCCATTCTGAGCAGTACTTC. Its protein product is CASSPGRGPHSEQYF.

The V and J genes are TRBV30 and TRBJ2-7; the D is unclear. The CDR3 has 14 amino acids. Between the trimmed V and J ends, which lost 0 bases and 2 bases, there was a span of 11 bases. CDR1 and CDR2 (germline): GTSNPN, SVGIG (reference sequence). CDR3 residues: CAWSVLWGTYEQYF. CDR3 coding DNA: TGTGCCTGGAGTGTACTTTGGGGTACCTACGAGCAGTACTTC.

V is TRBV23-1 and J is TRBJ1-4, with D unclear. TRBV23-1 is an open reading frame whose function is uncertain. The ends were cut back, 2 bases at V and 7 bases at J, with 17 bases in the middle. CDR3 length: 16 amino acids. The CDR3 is CASSQVWNISAEKLFF. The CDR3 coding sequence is TGCGCCAGCAGTCAAGTTTGGAACATTTCTGCTGAAAAACTGTTTTTT.

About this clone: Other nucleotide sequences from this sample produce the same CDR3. The CDR3 nucleotides are TGCAGTGCTAGTTCATCTTACGAGCAGTACTTC. It yields the protein CSASSSYEQYF. The V and J genes are TRBV20-1 and TRBJ2-7, with D unclear. V was cut by 3 bases and J by 4 bases, with 7 bases left in between. This CDR3 is 11 amino acids long. Germline V gene lookup returns CDR1 DFQATT and CDR2 SNEGSKA (reference sequence).

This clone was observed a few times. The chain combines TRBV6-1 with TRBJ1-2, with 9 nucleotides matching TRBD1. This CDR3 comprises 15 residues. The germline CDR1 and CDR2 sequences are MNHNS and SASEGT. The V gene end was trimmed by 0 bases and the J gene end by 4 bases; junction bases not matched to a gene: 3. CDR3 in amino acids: CASSEAPGQGYGYTF. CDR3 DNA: TGTGCCAGCAGTGAAGCGCCGGGACAGGGCTATGGCTACACCTTC.

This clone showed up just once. This chain's CDR3 is CASSKDGEEQFF. The CDR3 DNA follows: TGTGCCAGCAGTAAGGACGGCGAGGAGCAGTTCTTC. The chain combines TRBV12-3 or TRBV12-4 with TRBJ2-1; unclear D gene. V lost 5 bases and J 10 bases, leaving 12 bases between the germline ends. The CDR3 extends over 12 amino acids.

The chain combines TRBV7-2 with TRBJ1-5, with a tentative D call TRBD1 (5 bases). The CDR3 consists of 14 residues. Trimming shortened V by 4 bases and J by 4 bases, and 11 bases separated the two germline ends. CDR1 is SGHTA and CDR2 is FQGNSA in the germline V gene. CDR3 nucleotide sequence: TGTGCCAGCAGCTCGGGACTTAGTAATCAGCCCCAGCATTTT. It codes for CASSSGLSNQPQHF.

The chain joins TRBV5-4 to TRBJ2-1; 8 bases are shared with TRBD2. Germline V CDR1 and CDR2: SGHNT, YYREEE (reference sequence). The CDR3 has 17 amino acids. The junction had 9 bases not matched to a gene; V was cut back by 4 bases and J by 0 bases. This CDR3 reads CASSPWTSSSSYNEQFF. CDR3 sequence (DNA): TGTGCCAGCAGCCCCTGGACTAGCTCGAGCTCCTACAATGAGCAGTTCTTC.

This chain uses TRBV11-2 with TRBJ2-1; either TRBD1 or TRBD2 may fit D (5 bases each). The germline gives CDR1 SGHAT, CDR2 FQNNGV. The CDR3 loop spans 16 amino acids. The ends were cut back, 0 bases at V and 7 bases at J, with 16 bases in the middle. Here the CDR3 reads CASSLDGWDGKNEQFF. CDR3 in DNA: TGTGCCAGCAGCTTAGATGGCTGGGACGGCAAAAATGAGCAGTTCTTC.

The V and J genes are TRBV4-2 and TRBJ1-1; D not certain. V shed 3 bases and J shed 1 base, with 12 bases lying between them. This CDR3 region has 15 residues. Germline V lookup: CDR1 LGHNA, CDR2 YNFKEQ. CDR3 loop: CASSQTRRGNTEAFF. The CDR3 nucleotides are TGTGCCAGCAGCCAGACCCGTCGGGGGAACACTGAAGCTTTCTTT.

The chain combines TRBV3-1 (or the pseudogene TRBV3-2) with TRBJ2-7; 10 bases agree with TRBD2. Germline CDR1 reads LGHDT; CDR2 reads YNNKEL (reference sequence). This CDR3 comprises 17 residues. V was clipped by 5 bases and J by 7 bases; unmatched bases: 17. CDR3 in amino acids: CASSGASGGALSREQYF. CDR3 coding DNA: TGTGCCAGCAGCGGAGCGAGCGGGGGGGCCCTCAGTAGAGAGCAGTACTTC.

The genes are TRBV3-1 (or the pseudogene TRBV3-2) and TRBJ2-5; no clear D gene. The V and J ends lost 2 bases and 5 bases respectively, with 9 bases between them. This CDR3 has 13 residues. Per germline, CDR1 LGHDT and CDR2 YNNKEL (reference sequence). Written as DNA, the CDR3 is TGTGCCAGCAGCCAAAGCCTGGGGGAGACCCAGTACTTC. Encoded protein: CASSQSLGETQYF.